The 20 T cell receptor beta chains in this list originate from one sample, sequenced in a study of Tregs in tolerant kidney transplant recipients. Profiling relied on immunoSEQ multiplex PCR, and the TCRdb table lists in-frame clones only, not all of them. There are approximately 44,000 clones in the sample; just under 97% occur only once, and around 0.35% lies in the top ten. These TCRs' antigens remain unknown. Input material: Tregs from blood cultured with allogeneic cells. Source of these receptors: a human donor in good health.

As concerns this clone: At one end, the junction sequence differs from germline, possibly due to a read error. This sequence joins TRBV7-7 and TRBJ2-2; the D is unclear. CDR1 is SSHAT and CDR2 is FNYEAQ in the germline V gene (reference sequence). The CDR3 length is 13 residues. CDR3 residues: CASSLGNTGELFF. CDR3 in DNA: TGTGCTAGCAGCTTAGGAAACACCGGGGAGCTGTTTTTT.

CDR3: CASSPNTGLAGEGSSYEQYF. CDR3 DNA sequence: TGTGCCAGCTCACCTAATACGGGACTAGCGGGAGAGGGGAGCTCCTACGAGCAGTACTTC. The chain has TRBV18 and TRBJ2-7; TRBD2 matches at 14 bases. Germline V gene lookup returns CDR1 KGHSH and CDR2 LQKENI. The ends lost 3 bases at V and 0 bases at J; junction bases unmatched: 13. The CDR3 is 20 residues long.

J is TRBJ1-1 and V is TRBV19; 10 bases are a match to TRBD1. Trimming cost V 6 bases and J 5 bases; bases outside gene matches: 6. CDR3 length: 14 residues. Per the germline V gene, CDR1 is LNHDA and CDR2 is SQIVND (reference sequence). Written as DNA, the CDR3 is TGTGCCAGTAGCGACAGGGGGCGAGGGACTGAAGCTTTCTTT. It encodes CASSDRGRGTEAFF.

This chain connects TRBV11-2 to TRBJ2-5, with TRBD1 matching 7 bases. The CDR3 runs to 13 residues. Per the germline V gene, CDR1 is SGHAT and CDR2 is FQNNGV. V trimming: 5 bases; J trimming: 5 bases; junction bases outside the gene matches: 5. The chain's CDR3 is CASSMTGSETQYF. The CDR3 bases are TGTGCCAGCAGCATGACAGGGAGCGAGACCCAGTACTTC.

This sequence joins TRBV19 and TRBJ2-1; D uncertain. V lost 6 bases, J lost 1 base, and 16 bases lay in between. Germline CDR1 and CDR2: LNHDA and SQIVND (reference sequence). The CDR3 is 16 residues long. CDR3 region: CASRGFRASSYNEQFF. Here the CDR3 DNA reads TGTGCCAGTAGAGGCTTCCGGGCCTCATCCTACAATGAGCAGTTCTTC.

The gene calls are TRBV6-5 and TRBJ2-1, with D unresolved. Looked up from germline, CDR1 is MNHEY and CDR2 is SVGAGI. Between the trimmed V and J ends, which lost 0 bases and 5 bases, there was a span of 8 bases. The CDR3 consists of 14 residues. This chain's CDR3 is CASSYSRVNNEQFF. The CDR3 coding sequence is TGTGCCAGCAGTTACTCGAGAGTGAACAATGAGCAGTTCTTC.

This rearrangement joins TRBV13 to TRBJ1-2; the D is unclear. V was shortened by 2 bases and J by 8 bases, with 9 bases between the two germline ends. Germline V gene data show CDR1 as PRHDT and CDR2 as FYEKMQ (reference sequence). The CDR3 sequence is 12 residues long. The CDR3 loop reads CASSLTGGGYTF. CDR3 DNA: TGTGCCAGCAGCTTAACGGGCGGCGGCTACACCTTC.

The V and J genes are TRBV5-1 and TRBJ1-2; maybe TRBD1 (5 bases). Germline lookup yields CDR1 SGHRS and CDR2 YFSETQ. This CDR3 comprises 14 residues. V was trimmed by 1 base and J by 8 bases, leaving 15 bases between them. The CDR3 bases are TGCGCCAGCAGCTTGACGGTGGCAGGGAGCGGCTACACCTTC. Translating gives CASSLTVAGSGYTF.

This clone was seen only once. This rearrangement joins TRBV7-2 to TRBJ2-7; no clear D gene. Germline CDR1 and CDR2: SGHTA and FQGNSA. V lost 2 bases and J 2 bases, leaving 10 bases between the germline ends. This CDR3 comprises 14 residues. The CDR3 protein is CASSLTRFPYEQYF. CDR3 coding DNA: TGTGCCAGCAGCTTAACCCGATTCCCCTACGAGCAGTACTTC.

CDR3 nucleotide sequence: TGTGCCAGCAGCTTGTACGGGTCACAGCCCCAGCATTTT. This encodes CASSLYGSQPQHF. This chain uses TRBV5-8 with TRBJ1-5; D gene unclear. The germline V gene has CDR1 SGHTS and CDR2 YDEGEE. V lost 1 base to trimming and J lost 7 bases, with 9 bases between them. The CDR3 has 13 residues.

The chain carries TRBV5-1 and TRBJ2-7; D is ambiguous. CDR1 and CDR2 from the germline V gene are SGHRS and YFSETQ. CDR3 length: 14 residues. The V and J ends lost 0 bases and 0 bases respectively, with 7 bases between them. This CDR3 is CASSLVRNSYEQYF. CDR3 DNA sequence: TGCGCCAGCAGCTTGGTTCGGAACTCCTACGAGCAGTACTTC.

The rearrangement joins TRBV2 to TRBJ2-1; 8 bases fit TRBD2. Trimming removed 5 bases from V and 4 bases from J; junction bases left unmatched: 10. The length of the CDR3 is 16 residues. CDR1 SNHLY and CDR2 FYNNEI come from the germline V gene. Written as DNA, the CDR3 is TGTGCCAGCAGTCCCGGATTCCGGGGGGGTTACAATGAGCAGTTCTTC. Protein sequence: CASSPGFRGGYNEQFF. The entire variable domain, with the rest obtained from reference TRBV2 and TRBJ2-1, is as follows: EPEVTQTPSHQVTQMGQEVILRCVPISNHLYFYWYRQILGQKVEFLVSFYNNEISEKSEIFDDQFSVERPDGSNFTLKIRSTKLEDSAMYFCASSPGFRGGYNEQFFGPGTRLTVL.

V and J are TRBV11-2 and TRBJ1-1; D remains unclear. Between the trimmed V and J ends, which lost 6 bases and 5 bases, there was a span of 10 bases. CDR1 and CDR2 from the germline V gene are SGHAT and FQNNGV. The CDR3 totals 12 residues. The CDR3 reads CASRSLGTEAFF. CDR3 nucleotides: TGTGCCAGCAGATCCCTCGGGACTGAAGCTTTCTTT.

This sequence joins TRBV7-9 and TRBJ2-1; D remains ambiguous. V was pared by 6 bases and J by 5 bases, with 11 bases between. The CDR3 is made up of 13 amino acids. The germline V gene encodes CDR1 SEHNR and CDR2 FQNEAQ (reference sequence). CDR3 region: CASRGSSNNEQFF. CDR3 coding DNA: TGTGCCAGCAGGGGCTCGTCCAACAATGAGCAGTTCTTC.

This clone showed up just once. The rearrangement links TRBV4-1 to TRBJ2-7, with 12 positions matching TRBD2. CDR3 size: 15 residues. Trimming removed 3 bases from V and 3 bases from J; junction bases left unmatched: 3. Germline V gives CDR1 MGHRA, CDR2 YSYEKL. The CDR3 nucleotides are TGCGCCAGCAGCCAGATGACTAGCGGGAGCTACGAGCAGTACTTC. Protein product: CASSQMTSGSYEQYF.

V usage is TRBV7-9 and J usage is TRBJ1-2; the match to TRBD1 covers 7 bases. Germline CDR1 reads SEHNR; CDR2 reads FQNEAQ (reference sequence). The J segment lost 6 bases and the V segment lost 5 bases, leaving 9 bases of the junction unmatched. The CDR3 is 14 amino acids. CDR3 sequence (DNA): TGTGCCAGCAGCATTGGACAGGTAGAAGATGGCTACACCTTC. This sequence encodes CASSIGQVEDGYTF.

The chain links TRBV7-8 to TRBJ1-1, with D unclear. Germline V gives CDR1 SGHVS, CDR2 FQNEAQ. Trimming left V 0 bases short and J 3 bases short, with 8 bases between. The CDR3 extends over 14 amino acids. CDR3: CASSLARAHTEAFF. In nucleotides, the CDR3 is TGTGCCAGCAGCTTAGCTCGAGCCCACACTGAAGCTTTCTTT.

V is TRBV7-6 and J is TRBJ2-5; D is perhaps TRBD2 (5 bases). CDR3 length equals 15 residues. Trimming removed 8 bases at V and 1 base at J, with 17 bases between. The germline V gene has CDR1 SGHVS and CDR2 FNYEAQ. CDR3 coding DNA: TGTGCCAGCGGCCGGGGAAGTTTGGGCCAAGAGACCCAGTACTTC. As protein: CASGRGSLGQETQYF.

The chain links TRBV11-2 to TRBJ2-5; 9 bases are a match to TRBD1. Germline V lookup: CDR1 SGHAT, CDR2 FQNNGV. CDR3 length: 14 amino acids. The ends lost 5 bases at V and 5 bases at J; junction bases unmatched: 6. CDR3 amino acids: CASSKYRGLETQYF. CDR3 coding DNA: TGTGCCAGCAGCAAGTACAGGGGGCTTGAGACCCAGTACTTC. The full variable domain, in which reference TRBV11-2 and TRBJ2-5 provide the parts outside the CDR3, is EAGVAQSPRYKIIEKRQSVAFWCNPISGHATLYWYQQILGQGPKLLIQFQNNGVVDDSQLPKDRFSAERLKGVDSTLKIQPAKLEDSAVYLCASSKYRGLETQYFGPGTRLLVL.

The chain combines TRBV7-2 with TRBJ2-3, with D possibly matching TRBD2 (6 bases). This CDR3 is built from 15 residues. Trimming took 0 bases from V and 6 from J, leaving 13 bases between them. CDR1 and CDR2 from the germline V gene are SGHTA and FQGNSA. CDR3 loop: CASSLAGLASDTQYF. Here the CDR3 DNA reads TGTGCCAGCAGCTTAGCGGGTCTAGCGAGCGATACGCAGTATTTT. Full variable domain (rest looked up from reference TRBV7-2 and TRBJ2-3): GAGVSQSPSNKVTEKGKDVELRCDPISGHTALYWYRQSLGQGLEFLIYFQGNSAPDKSGLPSDRFSAERTGGSVSTLTIQRTQQEDSAVYLCASSLAGLASDTQYFGPGTRLTVL.